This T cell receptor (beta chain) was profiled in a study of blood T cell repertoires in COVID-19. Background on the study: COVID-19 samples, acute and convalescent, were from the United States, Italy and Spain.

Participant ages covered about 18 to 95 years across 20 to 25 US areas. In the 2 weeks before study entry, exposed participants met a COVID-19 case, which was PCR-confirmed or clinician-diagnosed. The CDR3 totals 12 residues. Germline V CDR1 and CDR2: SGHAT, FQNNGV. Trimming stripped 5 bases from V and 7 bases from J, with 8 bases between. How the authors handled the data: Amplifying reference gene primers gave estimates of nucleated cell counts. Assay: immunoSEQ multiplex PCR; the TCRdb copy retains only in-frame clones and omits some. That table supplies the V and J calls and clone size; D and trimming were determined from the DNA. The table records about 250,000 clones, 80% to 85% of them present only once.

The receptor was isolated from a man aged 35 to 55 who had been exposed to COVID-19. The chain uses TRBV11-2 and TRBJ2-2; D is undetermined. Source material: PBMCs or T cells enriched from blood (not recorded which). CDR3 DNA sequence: TGTGCCAGCAGCCAGAATATCGGGGAGCTGTTTTTT. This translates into CASSQNIGELFF.